The 17 T cell receptor beta chains given below trace back to one sample, sequenced in a study of OX40 agonist ivuxolimab in advanced cancers. TCRdb's copy holds only in-frame clones and misses some; the assay was immunoSEQ multiplex PCR. The sample has tens of thousands of clones, about 88% seen once. Sequenced here: CD4+ or CD8+ T cells sorted from blood, sampled in a trial of the OX40 agonist ivuxolimab. These receptors were collected from an adult with an advanced solid tumor such as melanoma, head and neck, liver or kidney cancer.

This chain joins TRBV9 and TRBJ2-7; D possibly matches TRBD1 or TRBD2 (5 bases each). CDR3 length: 14 amino acids. Trimming left V 2 bases short and J 12 bases short, with 21 bases between. Germline CDR1 SGDLS, CDR2 YYNGEE. The CDR3 DNA reads as TGTGCCAGCAGCGTTACCCGGGATGGGGACGTCGCGTACTTC. Its protein product is CASSVTRDGDVAYF. Variable domain in full (rest from reference TRBV9 and TRBJ2-7): DSGVTQTPKHLITATGQRVTLRCSPRSGDLSVYWYQQSLDQGLQFLIQYYNGEERAKGNILERFSAQQFPDLHSELNLSSLELGDSALYFCASSVTRDGDVAYFGPGTRLTVT.

This clone was seen only once. The rearrangement uses TRBV28 and TRBJ1-5, with no clear D. Trimming removed 4 bases from V and 1 base from J, with 8 bases in between. The CDR3 totals 14 residues. CDR1 and CDR2 (germline): MDHEN, SYDVKM. The CDR3 nucleotides read TGTGCCAGCAGTTCCGGGGAAAGCAATCAGCCCCAGCATTTT. This codes for CASSSGESNQPQHF.

The count of this clone is one. The J gene is TRBJ1-1, the V gene TRBV28; 7 bases agree with TRBD1. The CDR3 extends over 13 amino acids. V lost 6 bases and J lost 5; bases outside the gene matches: 6. Per germline, CDR1 MDHEN and CDR2 SYDVKM. The CDR3 DNA reads as TGTGCCAGCAGGCAGGGGGAGGAGACTGAAGCTTTCTTT. It specifies CASRQGEETEAFF.

CDR3 amino acids: CASSFGHYNYEQYF. In nucleotides, the CDR3 is TGTGCCAGCAGCTTCGGACACTATAACTACGAGCAGTACTTC. The chain combines TRBV14 with TRBJ2-7, with a possible D match to TRBD1 (5 bases). CDR1 and CDR2 (germline): SGHDN, FVKESK. CDR3 length: 14 amino acids. V dropped 5 bases and J dropped 3 bases, with 14 bases sitting between them.

The chain uses TRBV5-1 and TRBJ1-4; TRBD1 agrees at 9 bases. Trimming cost V 0 bases and J 7 bases; bases outside gene matches: 7. The germline V gene encodes CDR1 SGHRS and CDR2 YFSETQ. CDR3 length: 16 residues. CDR3: CASSLEGQGGGEKLFF. The DNA of the CDR3 is TGCGCCAGCAGCTTGGAGGGACAGGGCGGGGGTGAAAAACTGTTTTTT.

The CDR3 loop reads CASSRGLAGGRGTGTGELFF. The CDR3, as DNA: TGTGCCAGTAGTAGGGGACTAGCGGGAGGAAGAGGGACGGGCACCGGGGAGCTGTTTTTT. The V and J genes are TRBV19 and TRBJ2-2; 15 positions agree with TRBD2. Germline CDR1 is LNHDA and CDR2 is SQIVND (reference sequence). This CDR3 has 20 residues. V lost 4 bases to trimming and J lost 4 bases; unmatched junction nucleotides: 13.

In DNA form, the CDR3 reads TGTGCCAGCAGCTTAGCGGACCAATCGAGGCAGCCCCAGCATTTT. It encodes CASSLADQSRQPQHF. The chain has TRBV7-9 and TRBJ1-5; D gene ambiguous. The V gene lost 0 bases and the J gene lost 7 bases, with 13 bases spanning the gap. CDR3 size: 15 residues. Germline assignment: CDR1 SEHNR and CDR2 FQNEAQ (reference sequence).

The chain carries TRBV5-5 and TRBJ2-2; D is uncertain. V was shortened by 0 bases and J by 0 bases, with 9 bases between the two germline ends. Germline lookup yields CDR1 SGHKS and CDR2 YYEKEE (reference sequence). The CDR3 spans 16 residues. CDR3 protein: CASSLDSTPNTGELFF. The CDR3 bases are TGTGCCAGCAGCTTGGACTCGACCCCGAACACCGGGGAGCTGTTTTTT.

This clone was counted a few times. J is TRBJ1-2 and V is TRBV28; 12 bases match TRBD1. CDR3 length: 16 residues. Germline V gene data show CDR1 as MDHEN and CDR2 as SYDVKM. V was pared by 5 bases and J by 4 bases, with 8 bases of the junction left unmatched. The chain's CDR3 is CASSLGTGGWGYGYTF. For the CDR3, the DNA is TGTGCCAGCAGTCTTGGGACAGGGGGCTGGGGCTATGGCTACACCTTC.

The chain employs TRBV30 and TRBJ1-1; D remains ambiguous. The germline V gene encodes CDR1 GTSNPN and CDR2 SVGIG (reference sequence). The CDR3 totals 12 residues. V was cut by 3 bases and J by 4 bases, with 9 bases left in between. The CDR3 protein is CAWSRPGTEAFF. CDR3 sequence (DNA): TGTGCCTGGAGCAGACCGGGCACTGAAGCTTTCTTT.

The chain links TRBV28 to TRBJ2-7; D call uncertain. Germline V gene sequence: CDR1 MDHEN, CDR2 SYDVKM. This CDR3 comprises 12 residues. V was cut by 3 bases and J by 3 bases, with 6 bases left in between. The CDR3 nucleotides are TGTGCCAGCAGTTTTTATAACTACGAGCAGTACTTC. Protein: CASSFYNYEQYF. The full variable domain, its missing parts supplied by reference TRBV28 and TRBJ2-7, is DVKVTQSSRYLVKRTGEKVFLECVQDMDHENMFWYRQDPGLGLRLIYFSYDVKMKEKGDIPEGYSVSREKKERFSLILESASTNQTSMYLCASSFYNYEQYFGPGTRLTVT.

The V gene is TRBV7-3, the J gene TRBJ1-2; D remains unclear. The length of the CDR3 is 13 residues. V lost 2 bases and J 4 bases, leaving 8 bases between the germline ends. From germline, CDR1 is SGHTA and CDR2 FQGTGA. Here the CDR3 reads CASSLGERYGYTF. CDR3 DNA sequence: TGTGCCAGCAGCTTAGGGGAACGCTATGGCTACACCTTC.

This clone was seen a few times. The chain combines TRBV6-5 with TRBJ1-2; tentative D call: TRBD1 (6 bases). The CDR3 spans 12 residues. Trimming stripped 6 bases from V and 8 bases from J, with 13 bases between. Germline CDR1 MNHEY, CDR2 SVGAGI. This CDR3 reads CASREGRGGYTF. CDR3 nucleotide sequence: TGTGCCAGCAGGGAGGGTAGGGGGGGCTACACCTTC.

The chain carries TRBV7-9 and TRBJ1-1; D is perhaps TRBD1 (5 bases). CDR1 SEHNR and CDR2 FQNEAQ come from the germline V gene (reference sequence). V shed 0 bases and J shed 7 bases, with 12 bases lying between them. CDR3 length: 14 amino acids. In DNA, the CDR3 is TGTGCCAGCAGCTTAGCGGCAGGGAGGTTTGAAGCTTTCTTT. Translating gives CASSLAAGRFEAFF.

Details on this clone: This specimen includes other DNA sequences encoding the same CDR3. V gene TRBV27 combines with J gene TRBJ1-2; 7 bases agree with TRBD1. CDR3 size: 15 residues. Trimming took 5 bases from V and 11 from J; bases not matched to a gene: 17. Germline-derived CDR1 and CDR2 are MNHEY and SMNVEV (reference sequence). CDR3 amino acids: CASSPGTVFSSGYTF. The DNA for the CDR3 is TGTGCCAGCAGTCCCGGGACAGTCTTCTCATCGGGTTACACCTTC.

The chain employs TRBV7-2 and TRBJ1-2; D remains unclear. V gave up 8 bases and J gave up 5 bases, with 12 bases separating them. The CDR3 extends over 12 amino acids. CDR1 SGHTA and CDR2 FQGNSA come from the germline V gene. The CDR3 DNA reads as TGTGCCAGCCGGGCCGGGGAGTATGGCTACACCTTC. This encodes CASRAGEYGYTF.

A word on this clone: Other DNA sequences in the same sample also yield this CDR3. The V and J genes are TRBV7-2 and TRBJ2-5; tentative D call: TRBD2 (6 bases). Per the germline V gene, CDR1 is SGHTA and CDR2 is FQGNSA. V lost 0 bases to trimming and J lost 4 bases, with 6 bases between them. There are 13 residues in the CDR3. CDR3: CASSLAGGETQYF. CDR3 in DNA: TGTGCCAGCAGCTTAGCGGGGGGAGAGACCCAGTACTTC.